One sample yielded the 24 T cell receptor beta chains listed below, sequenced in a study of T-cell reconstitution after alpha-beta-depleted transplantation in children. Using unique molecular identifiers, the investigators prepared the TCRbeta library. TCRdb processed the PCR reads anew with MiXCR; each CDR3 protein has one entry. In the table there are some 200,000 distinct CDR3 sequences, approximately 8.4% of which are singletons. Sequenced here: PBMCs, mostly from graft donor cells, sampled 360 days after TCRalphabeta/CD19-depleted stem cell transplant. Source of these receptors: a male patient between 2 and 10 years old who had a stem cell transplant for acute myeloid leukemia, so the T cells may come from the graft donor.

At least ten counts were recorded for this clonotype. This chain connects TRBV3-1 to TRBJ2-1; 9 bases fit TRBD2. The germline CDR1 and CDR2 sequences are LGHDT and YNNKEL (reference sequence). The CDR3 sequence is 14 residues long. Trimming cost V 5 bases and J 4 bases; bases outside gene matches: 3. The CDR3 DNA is TGTGCCAGCAGCTCTAGCGGGGCTTACAATGAGCAGTTCTTC. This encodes CASSSSGAYNEQFF.

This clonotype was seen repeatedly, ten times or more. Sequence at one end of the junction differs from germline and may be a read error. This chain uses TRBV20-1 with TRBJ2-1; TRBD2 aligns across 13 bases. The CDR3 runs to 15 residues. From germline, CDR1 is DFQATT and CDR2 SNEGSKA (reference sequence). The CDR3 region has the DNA TGCAGTGCTAGAGGGACTAGCGGGAGATACACTGAGCAGTTCTTC. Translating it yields CSARGTSGRYTEQFF.

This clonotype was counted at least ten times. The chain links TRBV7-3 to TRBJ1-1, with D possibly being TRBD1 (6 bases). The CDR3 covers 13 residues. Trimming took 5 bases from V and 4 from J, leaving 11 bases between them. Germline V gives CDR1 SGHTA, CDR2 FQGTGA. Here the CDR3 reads CASSLQGSTEAFF. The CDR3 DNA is TGTGCCAGCAGCCTACAGGGTAGCACTGAAGCTTTCTTT.

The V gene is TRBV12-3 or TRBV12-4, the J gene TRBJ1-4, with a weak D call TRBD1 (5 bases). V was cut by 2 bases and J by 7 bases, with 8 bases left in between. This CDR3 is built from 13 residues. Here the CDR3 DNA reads TGTGCCAGCAGTTTACGGGGCCGTGAAAAACTGTTTTTT. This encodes CASSLRGREKLFF.

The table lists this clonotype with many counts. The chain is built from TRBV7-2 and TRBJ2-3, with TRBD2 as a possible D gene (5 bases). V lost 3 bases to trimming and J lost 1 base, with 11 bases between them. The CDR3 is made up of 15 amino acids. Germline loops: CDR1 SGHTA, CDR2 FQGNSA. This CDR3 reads CASSFTSRGTDTQYF. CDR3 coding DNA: TGTGCCAGCAGCTTCACTAGTAGGGGCACAGATACGCAGTATTTT.

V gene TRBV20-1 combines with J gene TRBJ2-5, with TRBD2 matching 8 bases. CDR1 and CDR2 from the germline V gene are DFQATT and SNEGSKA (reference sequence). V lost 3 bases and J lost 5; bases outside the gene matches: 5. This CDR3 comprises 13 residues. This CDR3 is CSASRGGRETQYF. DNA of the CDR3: TGCAGTGCTAGCAGGGGCGGGAGGGAGACCCAGTACTTC.

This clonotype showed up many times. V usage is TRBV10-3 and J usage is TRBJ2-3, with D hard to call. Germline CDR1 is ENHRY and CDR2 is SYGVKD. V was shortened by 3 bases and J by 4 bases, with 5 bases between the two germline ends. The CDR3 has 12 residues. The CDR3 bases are TGTGCCATCAGTGAAGGTTCAGATACGCAGTATTTT. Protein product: CAISEGSDTQYF.

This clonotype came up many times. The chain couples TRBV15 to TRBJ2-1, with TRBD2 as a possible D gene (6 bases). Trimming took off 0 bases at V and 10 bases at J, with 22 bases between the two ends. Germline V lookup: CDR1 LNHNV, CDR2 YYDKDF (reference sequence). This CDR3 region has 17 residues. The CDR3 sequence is CATSRERAGPRGREQFF. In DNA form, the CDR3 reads TGTGCCACCAGCAGAGAAAGGGCGGGACCCCGAGGCAGGGAGCAGTTCTTC. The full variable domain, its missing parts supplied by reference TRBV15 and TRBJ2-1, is DAMVIQNPRYQVTQFGKPVTLSCSQTLNHNVMYWYQQKSSQAPKLLFHYYDKDFNNEADTPDNFQSRRPNTSFCFLDIRSPGLGDTAMYLCATSRERAGPRGREQFFGPGTRLTVL.

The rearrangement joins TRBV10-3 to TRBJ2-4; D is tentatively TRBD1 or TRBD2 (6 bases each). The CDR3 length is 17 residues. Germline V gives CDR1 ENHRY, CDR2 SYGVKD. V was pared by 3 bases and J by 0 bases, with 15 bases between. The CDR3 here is CAISDPVGGPAKNIQYF. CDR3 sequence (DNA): TGTGCCATCAGTGACCCCGTGGGGGGCCCAGCCAAAAACATTCAGTACTTC.

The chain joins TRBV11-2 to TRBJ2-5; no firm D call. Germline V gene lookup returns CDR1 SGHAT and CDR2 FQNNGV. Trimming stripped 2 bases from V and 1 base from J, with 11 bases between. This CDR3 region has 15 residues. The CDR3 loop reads CASSLNAQTQETQYF. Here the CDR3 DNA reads TGTGCCAGCAGCTTAAACGCCCAGACCCAAGAGACCCAGTACTTC.

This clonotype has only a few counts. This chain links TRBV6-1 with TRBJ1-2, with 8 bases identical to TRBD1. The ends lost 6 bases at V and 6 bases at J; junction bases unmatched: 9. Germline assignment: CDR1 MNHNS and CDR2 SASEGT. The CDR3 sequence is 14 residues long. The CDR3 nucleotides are TGTGCCAGCAGCCCGGACAGGGTAATCCATGGCTACACCTTC. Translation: CASSPDRVIHGYTF.

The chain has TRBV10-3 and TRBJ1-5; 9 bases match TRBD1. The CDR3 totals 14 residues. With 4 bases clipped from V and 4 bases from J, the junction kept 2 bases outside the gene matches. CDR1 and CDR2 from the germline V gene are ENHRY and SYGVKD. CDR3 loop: CAISGTGENQPQHF. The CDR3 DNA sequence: TGTGCCATCAGTGGGACAGGGGAGAATCAGCCCCAGCATTTT.

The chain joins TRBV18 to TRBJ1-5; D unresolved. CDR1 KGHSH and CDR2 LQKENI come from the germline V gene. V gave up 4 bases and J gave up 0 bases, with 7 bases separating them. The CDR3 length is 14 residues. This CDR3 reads CASSQRDSNQPQHF. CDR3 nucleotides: TGTGCCAGCTCACAACGGGATAGCAATCAGCCCCAGCATTTT.

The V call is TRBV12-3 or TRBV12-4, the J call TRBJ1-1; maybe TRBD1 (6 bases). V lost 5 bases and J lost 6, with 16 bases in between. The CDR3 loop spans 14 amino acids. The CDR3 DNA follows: TGTGCCAGCAGTCCCCCCCGGGGGCGGGCTGAAGCTTTCTTT. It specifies CASSPPRGRAEAFF.

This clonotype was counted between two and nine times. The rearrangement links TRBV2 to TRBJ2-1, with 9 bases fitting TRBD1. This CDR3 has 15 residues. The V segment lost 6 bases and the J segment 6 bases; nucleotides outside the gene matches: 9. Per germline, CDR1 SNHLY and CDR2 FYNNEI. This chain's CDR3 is CASSARTGDINEQFF. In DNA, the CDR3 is TGTGCCAGCAGCGCTAGGACAGGGGATATCAATGAGCAGTTCTTC.

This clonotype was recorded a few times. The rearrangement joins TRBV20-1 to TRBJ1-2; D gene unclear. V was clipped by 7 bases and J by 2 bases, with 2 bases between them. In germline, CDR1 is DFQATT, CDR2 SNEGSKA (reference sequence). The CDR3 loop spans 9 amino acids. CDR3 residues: CSGNYGYTF. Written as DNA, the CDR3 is TGCAGTGGGAACTATGGCTACACCTTC.

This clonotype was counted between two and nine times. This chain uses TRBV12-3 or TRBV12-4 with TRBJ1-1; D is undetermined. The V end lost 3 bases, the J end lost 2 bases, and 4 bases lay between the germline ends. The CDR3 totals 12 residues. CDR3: CASSLDNTEAFF. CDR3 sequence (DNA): TGTGCCAGCAGTTTGGACAACACTGAAGCTTTCTTT.

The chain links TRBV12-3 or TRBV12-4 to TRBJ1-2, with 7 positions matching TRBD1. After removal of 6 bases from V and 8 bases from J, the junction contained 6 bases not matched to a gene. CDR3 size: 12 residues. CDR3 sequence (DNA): TGTGCCAGCAGCCCTCGGACAGGAGGCTACACCTTC. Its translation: CASSPRTGGYTF.

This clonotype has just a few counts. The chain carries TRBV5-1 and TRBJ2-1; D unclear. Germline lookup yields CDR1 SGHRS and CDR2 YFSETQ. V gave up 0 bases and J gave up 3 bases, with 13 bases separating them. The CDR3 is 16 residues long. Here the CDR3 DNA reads TGCGCCAGCAGCTTGGGTCAGGTCCGATACTACAATGAGCAGTTCTTC. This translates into CASSLGQVRYYNEQFF. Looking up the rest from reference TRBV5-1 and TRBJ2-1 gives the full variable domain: KAGVTQTPRYLIKTRGQQVTLSCSPISGHRSVSWYQQTPGQGLQFLFEYFSETQRNKGNFPGRFSGRQFSNSRSEMNVSTLELGDSALYLCASSLGQVRYYNEQFFGPGTRLTVL.

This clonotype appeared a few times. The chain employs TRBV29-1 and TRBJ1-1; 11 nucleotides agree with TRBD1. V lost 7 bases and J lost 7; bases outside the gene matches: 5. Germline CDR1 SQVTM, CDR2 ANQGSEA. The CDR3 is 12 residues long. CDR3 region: CSARGQGDEAFF. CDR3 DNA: TGCAGCGCCCGGGGACAGGGGGATGAAGCTTTCTTT.

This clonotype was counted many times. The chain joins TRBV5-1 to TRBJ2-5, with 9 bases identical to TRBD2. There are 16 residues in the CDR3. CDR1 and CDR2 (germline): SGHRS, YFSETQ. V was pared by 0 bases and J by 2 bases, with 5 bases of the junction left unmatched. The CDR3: CASSLGIAGAQETQYF. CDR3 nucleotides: TGCGCCAGCAGCTTGGGGATAGCGGGAGCTCAAGAGACCCAGTACTTC.

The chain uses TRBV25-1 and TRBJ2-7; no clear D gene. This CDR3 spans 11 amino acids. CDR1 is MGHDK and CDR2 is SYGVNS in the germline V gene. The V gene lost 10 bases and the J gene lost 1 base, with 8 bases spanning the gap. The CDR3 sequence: CATWGSYEQYF. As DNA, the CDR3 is TGTGCCACGTGGGGATCCTACGAGCAGTACTTC.

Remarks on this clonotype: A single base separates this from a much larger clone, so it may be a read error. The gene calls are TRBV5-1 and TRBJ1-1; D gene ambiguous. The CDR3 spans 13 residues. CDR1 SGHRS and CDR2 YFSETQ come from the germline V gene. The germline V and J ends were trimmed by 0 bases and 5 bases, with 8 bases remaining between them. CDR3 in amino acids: CASSLDGVTEAFF. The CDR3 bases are TGCGCCAGCAGCTTGGATGGGGTGACTGAAGCTTTCTTT.

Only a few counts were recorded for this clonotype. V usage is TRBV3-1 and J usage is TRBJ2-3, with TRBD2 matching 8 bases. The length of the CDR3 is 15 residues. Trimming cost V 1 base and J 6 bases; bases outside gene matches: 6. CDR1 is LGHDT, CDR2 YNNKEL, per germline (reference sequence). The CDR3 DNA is TGTGCCAGCAGCCAAGTCATCGGGAGGGCCGATACGCAGTATTTT. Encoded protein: CASSQVIGRADTQYF.